Detailed here is one T cell receptor beta chain. What it binds is not known. This sample is part of a study of response to subunit inactivated influenza vaccine. Findings and limits, study-wide: That few new T cells are recruited by each seasonal influenza vaccination was the authors' suggestion.

Each CDR3 protein is one row after TCRdb ran MiXCR on the RT-PCR reads. Among approximately 500,000 distinct CDR3 sequences, roughly 13% were seen once, and the ten largest hold around 13%. Per the germline V gene, CDR1 is DFQATT and CDR2 is SNEGSKA (reference sequence). The junction had 12 bases not matched to a gene; V was cut back by 5 bases and J by 3 bases. The CDR3 is 16 residues long. The chain uses TRBV20-1 and TRBJ2-5; 10 nucleotides line up with TRBD2. The sample in question was PBMCs from blood, obtained 35 to 45 days after vaccination. The sequence was collected from a man aged 50-59 years who received an inactivated influenza vaccine. As DNA, the CDR3 is TGCAGTGCTTTTCTTATAGCGGGAGGAATTGAAGAGACCCAGTACTTC. This encodes CSAFLIAGGIEETQYF.